Only a few counts were recorded for the clone carrying this T cell receptor (beta chain). Its antigen is not known. TCRdb analysed the 5' RACE reads with MiXCR anew, one entry per CDR3 protein. The sample holds around 150,000 distinct CDR3 sequences, about 14% seen once. The entry originates in a study of T-cell memory formation after mild COVID-19. Study-wide results and caveats: Among CD4+ contracting clones, most were CM and EM, and CD8+ ones EMRA. A second wave expanding day 15 to 37 was CD4+-biased; contracting clones were balanced. There was no confirmation that second-wave clones peaking on day 37 were SARS-CoV-2 specific. Memory cells collected pre-infection included some clones that later responded, suggesting cross-reactive memory joined.

CDR3 length: 17 residues. Deletions cut 4 bases from V and 4 bases from J, with 22 bases between. Germline V gives CDR1 MNHEY, CDR2 SVGEGT. Material: PBMCs or a T cell subset sorted from them (not recorded which). The V call is TRBV6-2 or TRBV6-3, the J call TRBJ1-2, with TRBD1 as a possible D gene (5 bases). This TCR derives from an adult woman who had mild COVID-19 (a few samples of this study predate the infection). Cell type and time point are not known. CDR3 bases: TGTGCCAGCAGTTTAGAGTCACGCGGGGCAGGAGGCTATGGCTACACCTTC. Translated, it gives CASSLESRGAGGYGYTF.